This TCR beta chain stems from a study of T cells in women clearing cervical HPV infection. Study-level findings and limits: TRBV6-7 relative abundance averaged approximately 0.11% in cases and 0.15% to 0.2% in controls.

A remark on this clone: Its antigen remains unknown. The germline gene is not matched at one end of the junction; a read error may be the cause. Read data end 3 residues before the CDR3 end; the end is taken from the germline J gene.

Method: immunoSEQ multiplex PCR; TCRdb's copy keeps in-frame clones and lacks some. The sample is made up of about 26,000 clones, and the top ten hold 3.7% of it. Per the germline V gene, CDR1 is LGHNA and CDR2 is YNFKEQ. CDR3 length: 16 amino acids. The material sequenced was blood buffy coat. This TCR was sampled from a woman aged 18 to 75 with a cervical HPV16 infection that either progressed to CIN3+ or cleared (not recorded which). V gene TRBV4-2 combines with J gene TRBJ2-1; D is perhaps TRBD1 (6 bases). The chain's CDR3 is CASSHATGSGSNEQFF. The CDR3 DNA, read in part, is TGCGCCAGCAGCCACGCCACAGGGTCTGGGAGCAATGAG.